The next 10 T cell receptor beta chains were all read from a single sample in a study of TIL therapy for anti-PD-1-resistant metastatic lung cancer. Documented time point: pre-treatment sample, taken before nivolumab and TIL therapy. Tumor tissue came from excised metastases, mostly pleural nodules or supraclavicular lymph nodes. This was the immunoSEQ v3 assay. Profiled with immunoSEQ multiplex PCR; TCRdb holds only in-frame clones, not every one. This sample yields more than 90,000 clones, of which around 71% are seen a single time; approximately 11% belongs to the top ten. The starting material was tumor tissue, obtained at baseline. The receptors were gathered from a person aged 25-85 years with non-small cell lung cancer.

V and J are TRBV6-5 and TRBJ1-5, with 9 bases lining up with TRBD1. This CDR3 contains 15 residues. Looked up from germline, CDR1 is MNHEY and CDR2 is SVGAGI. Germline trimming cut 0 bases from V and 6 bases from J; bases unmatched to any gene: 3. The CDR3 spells CASSYSGQGGQPQHF. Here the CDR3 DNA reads TGTGCCAGCAGTTACTCGGGACAGGGTGGTCAGCCCCAGCATTTT.

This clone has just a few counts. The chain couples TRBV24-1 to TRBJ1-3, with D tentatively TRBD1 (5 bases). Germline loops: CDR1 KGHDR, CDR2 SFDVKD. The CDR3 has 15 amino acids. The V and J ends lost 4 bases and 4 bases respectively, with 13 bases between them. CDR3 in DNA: TGTGCCACCAGTGACACCGGGACCCACGGAAACACCATATATTTT. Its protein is CATSDTGTHGNTIYF.

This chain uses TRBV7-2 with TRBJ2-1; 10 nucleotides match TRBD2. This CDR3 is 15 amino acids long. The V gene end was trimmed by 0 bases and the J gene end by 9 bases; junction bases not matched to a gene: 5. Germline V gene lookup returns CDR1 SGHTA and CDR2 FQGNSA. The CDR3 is CASSLASGGGGEQFF. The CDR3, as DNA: TGTGCCAGCAGCTTAGCAAGCGGGGGGGGAGGTGAGCAGTTCTTC.

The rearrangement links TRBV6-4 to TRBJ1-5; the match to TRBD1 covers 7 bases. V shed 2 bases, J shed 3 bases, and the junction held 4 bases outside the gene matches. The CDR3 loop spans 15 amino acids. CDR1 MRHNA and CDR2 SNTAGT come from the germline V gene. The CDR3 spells CASSDTGTANQPQHF. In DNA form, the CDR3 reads TGTGCCAGCAGTGACACCGGGACAGCCAATCAGCCCCAGCATTTT.

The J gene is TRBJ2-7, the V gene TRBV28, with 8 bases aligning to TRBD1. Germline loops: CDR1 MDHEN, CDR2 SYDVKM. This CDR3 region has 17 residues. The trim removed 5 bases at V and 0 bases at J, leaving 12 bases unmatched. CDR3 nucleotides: TGTGCCAGCAGTGAACTAGAGGACAGGGTGTTCTCCTACGAGCAGTACTTC. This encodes CASSELEDRVFSYEQYF.

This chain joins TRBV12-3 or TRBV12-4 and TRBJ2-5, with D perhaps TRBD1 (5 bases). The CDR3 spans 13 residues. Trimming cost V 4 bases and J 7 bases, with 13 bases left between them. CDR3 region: CASSYQGWGTQYF. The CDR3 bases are TGTGCCAGCAGTTACCAGGGTTGGGGGACCCAGTACTTC.

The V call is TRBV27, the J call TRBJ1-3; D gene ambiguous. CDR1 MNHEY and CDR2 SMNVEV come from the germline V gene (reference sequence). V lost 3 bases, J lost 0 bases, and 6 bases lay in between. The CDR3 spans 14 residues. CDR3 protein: CASSFRRSGNTIYF. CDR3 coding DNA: TGTGCCAGCAGTTTCCGCCGCTCTGGAAACACCATATATTTT.

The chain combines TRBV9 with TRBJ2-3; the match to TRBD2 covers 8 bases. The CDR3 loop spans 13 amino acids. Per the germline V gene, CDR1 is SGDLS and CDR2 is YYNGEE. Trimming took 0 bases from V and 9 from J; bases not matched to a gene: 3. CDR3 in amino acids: CASSVDERGTQYF. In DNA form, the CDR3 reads TGTGCCAGCAGCGTAGACGAGCGGGGGACGCAGTATTTT.

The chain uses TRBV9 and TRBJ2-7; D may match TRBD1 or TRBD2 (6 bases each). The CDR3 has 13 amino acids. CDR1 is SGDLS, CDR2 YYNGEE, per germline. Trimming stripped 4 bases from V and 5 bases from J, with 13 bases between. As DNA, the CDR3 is TGTGCCAGCAGCAGGAGGGGGTTAAACGAGCAGTACTTC. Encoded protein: CASSRRGLNEQYF. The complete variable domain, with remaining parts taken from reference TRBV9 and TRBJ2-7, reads DSGVTQTPKHLITATGQRVTLRCSPRSGDLSVYWYQQSLDQGLQFLIQYYNGEERAKGNILERFSAQQFPDLHSELNLSSLELGDSALYFCASSRRGLNEQYFGPGTRLTVT.

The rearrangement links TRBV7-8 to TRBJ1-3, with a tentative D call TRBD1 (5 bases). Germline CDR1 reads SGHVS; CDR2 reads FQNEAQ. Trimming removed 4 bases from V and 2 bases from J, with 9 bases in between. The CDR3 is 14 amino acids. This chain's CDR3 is CASSSGSPGNTIYF. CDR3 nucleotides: TGTGCCAGCAGCTCAGGGAGCCCTGGAAACACCATATATTTT. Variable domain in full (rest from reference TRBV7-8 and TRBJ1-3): GAGVSQSPRYKVAKRGQDVALRCDPISGHVSLFWYQQALGQGPEFLTYFQNEAQLDKSGLPSDRFFAERPEGSVSTLKIQRTQQEDSAVYLCASSSGSPGNTIYFGEGSWLTVV.